The 2 T cell receptor beta chains below come from one sample, sequenced in a study of T cells expressing NK-cell markers. TCRdb reanalyzed the 5' RACE reads and collapses them to one entry per CDR3 protein, without DNA. Recorded for this sample: about 550,000 distinct CDR3 sequences. Specimen: blood T cells: a sorted CD56 or NKG2C T cell subset, CD4+ or CD8+ T cells, or bulk PBMC T cells (not recorded which). The source is a man between 18 and 29 years old in good health.

V usage is TRBV6-5 and J usage is TRBJ2-7; checking the TCRdb D call of TRBD1 is not possible without DNA. Germline values: CDR1 MNHEY, CDR2 SVGAGI. This CDR3 has 16 amino acids. The CDR3 loop reads CASSYSQGAPGDEQYF.

This sequence joins TRBV5-1 and TRBJ1-1. The CDR3 loop spans 13 amino acids. Germline V CDR1 and CDR2: SGHRS, YFSETQ. CDR3: CASSLEASGEAFF.